Shown below are 8 T cell receptor beta chains from a single sample sequenced in a study of T cell responses to AZD1222 COVID-19 vaccine. The data were produced by immunoSEQ multiplex PCR, yet TCRdb's version contains in-frame clones alone and is incomplete. The sample has 95,000 to 150,000 clones, 80% to 90% seen once; the top ten hold about 10%. Sequences were derived from peripheral blood, sampled on day 0 of AZD1222 vaccination. The receptors here all came from an adult in good health.

The chain uses TRBV24-1 and TRBJ2-1; D ambiguous. Trimming took off 2 bases at V and 2 bases at J, with 9 bases between the two ends. The CDR3 covers 15 residues. Germline V CDR1 and CDR2: KGHDR, SFDVKD. CDR3 sequence: CATSDSTDPYNEQFF. DNA of the CDR3: TGTGCCACCAGTGATTCGACGGACCCCTACAATGAGCAGTTCTTC.

This clone came up a few times. The chain employs TRBV12-3 or TRBV12-4 and TRBJ2-5; no clear D. This CDR3 contains 11 residues. The germline V and J ends were trimmed by 2 bases and 3 bases, with 1 base remaining between them. This CDR3 is CASSLKETQYF. The CDR3 region has the DNA TGTGCCAGCAGTTTAAAAGAGACCCAGTACTTC.

The chain combines TRBV18 with TRBJ1-3; no clear D gene. Germline-derived CDR1 and CDR2 are KGHSH and LQKENI. The V and J ends lost 1 base and 4 bases respectively, with 5 bases between them. There are 13 residues in the CDR3. In DNA, the CDR3 is TGTGCCAGCTCACCACTAGGCGGAAACACCATATATTTT. Amino acids: CASSPLGGNTIYF.

The chain links TRBV23-1 to TRBJ1-5, with 9 bases aligning to TRBD1. TRBV23-1 is noted as an ORF with a role that remains uncertain. CDR3 size: 19 residues. The V gene end was trimmed by 3 bases and the J gene end by 0 bases; junction bases not matched to a gene: 12. CDR3 coding DNA: TGCGCCAGCAGTCACCCCCGGGACAGGGCGAAGAATAGCAATCAGCCCCAGCATTTT. Translating it yields CASSHPRDRAKNSNQPQHF.

This sequence joins TRBV7-8 and TRBJ2-5; a possible D gene is TRBD1 (6 bases). With 6 bases removed from V and 4 bases from J, the gap between germline ends came to 21 bases. CDR1 SGHVS and CDR2 FQNEAQ come from the germline V gene. This CDR3 contains 16 residues. The CDR3 loop reads CASSPLPWTARETQYF. DNA of the CDR3: TGTGCCAGCAGTCCCCTCCCCTGGACAGCACGAGAGACCCAGTACTTC.

V usage is TRBV5-1 and J usage is TRBJ1-2, with D unclear. Trimming pared 5 bases from V and 8 bases from J, leaving 13 bases between. CDR1 and CDR2 from the germline V gene are SGHRS and YFSETQ. The CDR3 has 12 amino acids. CDR3 DNA sequence: TGCGCCAGCAGTGGCTTGGTAGAGGGCTACACCTTC. Translated: CASSGLVEGYTF.

This chain links TRBV7-8 with TRBJ1-1; D is possibly TRBD1 (5 bases). Trimming pared 3 bases from V and 1 base from J, leaving 15 bases between. The CDR3 contains 16 residues. Looked up from germline, CDR1 is SGHVS and CDR2 is FQNEAQ. Written as DNA, the CDR3 is TGTGCCAGCAGCTTGGGGACCAGGCAGACGAACACTGAAGCTTTCTTT. Protein product: CASSLGTRQTNTEAFF.

The CDR3 sequence is CASSIDRMGVSPLHF. The CDR3 nucleotides are TGTGCCAGTAGTATAGACCGGATGGGGGTCTCACCCCTCCACTTT. This chain joins TRBV19 and TRBJ1-6, with a weak D call TRBD1 (5 bases). CDR1 LNHDA and CDR2 SQIVND come from the germline V gene (reference sequence). The length of the CDR3 is 15 residues. The germline V and J ends were trimmed by 0 bases and 10 bases, with 13 bases remaining between them.